The 32 T cell receptor beta chains in this list originate from one sample, sequenced in a study of blood T cell repertoires in COVID-19 (dated by TCRdb to the early 2020s). The receptor library was made with the immunoSEQ multiplex PCR assay. TCRdb's version of the immuneACCESS table is confined to in-frame rearrangements and falls short of the full clone set. An unresolved V gene accounts for under half of the shortfall where checked; the remainder is of unknown origin. Across this sample there are approximately 350,000 clones, with more than 75% seen only once. In total, the top ten clones hold under 3.5% of the sample. Sequenced sample: peripheral blood. These receptors originate from a woman aged 18 to 35 who had recovered from COVID-19.

The chain has TRBV7-2 and TRBJ1-1; D is perhaps TRBD1 (5 bases). V was trimmed by 1 base and J by 5 bases, leaving 17 bases between them. Germline V gene sequence: CDR1 SGHTA, CDR2 FQGNSA. The length of the CDR3 is 16 residues. The CDR3 protein is CASSLGDGGGWTEAFF. The CDR3 bases are TGTGCCAGCAGCTTAGGAGACGGGGGGGGTTGGACTGAAGCTTTCTTT.

The rearrangement links TRBV3-1 (or the pseudogene TRBV3-2) to TRBJ1-5; D is unresolved. The CDR3 sequence is 15 residues long. V was shortened by 3 bases and J by 0 bases, with 9 bases between the two germline ends. Germline V gene lookup returns CDR1 LGHDT and CDR2 YNNKEL (reference sequence). CDR3 region: CASSHGEASNQPQHF. In DNA, the CDR3 is TGTGCCAGCAGCCACGGGGAGGCTAGCAATCAGCCCCAGCATTTT.

This clone came up once. The rearrangement links TRBV29-1 to TRBJ1-3; 9 nucleotides match TRBD1. J was trimmed by 3 bases and V by 7 bases; bases with no gene match: 7. CDR3 length: 14 amino acids. In germline, CDR1 is SQVTM, CDR2 ANQGSEA. The CDR3 loop is CSASQGAIGNTIYF. CDR3 DNA sequence: TGCAGCGCCTCACAGGGGGCCATTGGAAACACCATATATTTT.

The V gene is TRBV30, the J gene TRBJ2-3; 9 bases agree with TRBD2. This CDR3 comprises 14 residues. Germline V CDR1 and CDR2: GTSNPN, SVGIG (reference sequence). V was clipped by 1 base and J by 3 bases; unmatched bases: 2. CDR3 sequence: CAWSEAGGTDTQYF. CDR3 sequence (DNA): TGTGCCTGGAGTGAGGCGGGGGGGACAGATACGCAGTATTTT.

This clone was counted between two and nine times. The rearrangement uses TRBV11-3 and TRBJ2-2, with 14 positions matching TRBD2. Germline V CDR1 and CDR2: SGHNT, YENEEA. Germline trimming cut 3 bases from V and 3 bases from J; bases unmatched to any gene: 6. This CDR3 is built from 18 residues. The CDR3 region is CASSLGLAGVPDTGELFF. CDR3 nucleotides: TGTGCCAGCAGCTTGGGACTAGCGGGAGTTCCGGACACCGGGGAGCTGTTTTTT. The full variable domain, with the rest looked up from reference TRBV11-3 and TRBJ2-2, is EAGVVQSPRYKIIEKKQPVAFWCNPISGHNTLYWYLQNLGQGPELLIRYENEEAVDDSQLPKDRFSAERLKGVDSTLKIQPAELGDSAVYLCASSLGLAGVPDTGELFFGEGSRLTVL.

The chain couples TRBV27 to TRBJ1-2, with D possibly being TRBD1 (6 bases). Germline V gives CDR1 MNHEY, CDR2 SMNVEV (reference sequence). Between the trimmed V and J ends, which lost 10 bases and 4 bases, there was a span of 19 bases. There are 14 residues in the CDR3. The CDR3 sequence is CATRHPRGSYGYTF. CDR3 bases: TGTGCCACCCGCCACCCCAGGGGTAGCTATGGCTACACCTTC.

The gene calls are TRBV6-5 and TRBJ1-2, with D possibly matching TRBD1 (5 bases). Germline assignment: CDR1 MNHEY and CDR2 SVGAGI. The CDR3 loop spans 14 amino acids. The germline V and J ends were trimmed by 4 bases and 4 bases, with 13 bases remaining between them. The CDR3 loop reads CASSLSPGGYGYTF. In nucleotides, the CDR3 is TGTGCCAGCAGTTTAAGCCCCGGGGGCTATGGCTACACCTTC.

The gene calls are TRBV25-1 and TRBJ2-3, with TRBD2 matching 12 bases. CDR3 length: 15 amino acids. J was trimmed by 5 bases and V by 3 bases; bases with no gene match: 3. CDR1 and CDR2 (germline): MGHDK, SYGVNS. CDR3 loop: CASSDPGLAGDTQYF. The CDR3 region has the DNA TGTGCCAGCAGTGACCCGGGACTAGCGGGAGATACGCAGTATTTT.

The gene calls are TRBV12-5 and TRBJ1-1; TRBD1 matches 8 bases. The CDR3 sequence is 14 residues long. With V trimmed by 6 bases and J by 1 base, 4 bases remained unmatched. Germline V lookup: CDR1 LGHNT, CDR2 FRNRAP. CDR3 sequence: CASGRQGSNTEAFF. As DNA, the CDR3 is TGTGCTAGTGGACGACAGGGGTCGAACACTGAAGCTTTCTTT.

CDR3 DNA: TGCGCCAGCCTCATTGATGCTACGGTCTCCAATGAGCAGTTCTTC. Amino acid sequence: CASLIDATVSNEQFF. The chain has TRBV10-2 and TRBJ2-1, with D unresolved. V gave up 8 bases and J gave up 6 bases, with 20 bases separating them. CDR1 and CDR2 (germline): WSHSY, SAAADI. The CDR3 sequence is 15 residues long.

The chain uses TRBV27 and TRBJ2-1; tentatively, D is TRBD2 (6 bases). Germline assignment: CDR1 MNHEY and CDR2 SMNVEV (reference sequence). The V gene lost 3 bases and the J gene lost 4 bases, with 22 bases spanning the gap. The CDR3 covers 18 residues. CDR3: CASSFGGTISGEYNEQFF. The CDR3 nucleotides are TGTGCCAGCAGTTTTGGGGGGACGATTAGCGGAGAATACAATGAGCAGTTCTTC.

CDR3 coding DNA: TGTGCCAGCAGCCTAACTAGGAATGAGCAGTTCTTC. Its protein product is CASSLTRNEQFF. The chain employs TRBV7-2 and TRBJ2-1; maybe TRBD2 (5 bases). CDR1 SGHTA and CDR2 FQGNSA come from the germline V gene. Trimming left V 5 bases short and J 7 bases short, with 9 bases between. This CDR3 is 12 amino acids long.

The chain's CDR3 is CASSQEWGGAASYEQYV. CDR3 DNA sequence: TGCGCCAGCAGCCAGGAATGGGGGGGGGCTGCGTCCTACGAGCAGTACGTC. V gene TRBV4-1 combines with J gene TRBJ2-7; a possible D gene is TRBD2 (7 bases). The CDR3 sequence is 17 residues long. The V gene's germline CDR1 is MGHRA and CDR2 YSYEKL. Trimming stripped 3 bases from V and 1 base from J, with 19 bases between.

The rearrangement joins TRBV11-2 to TRBJ2-7; the D is unclear. This CDR3 comprises 13 residues. Trimming took 1 base from V and 7 from J, leaving 11 bases between them. The V gene's germline CDR1 is SGHAT and CDR2 FQNNGV. CDR3 loop: CASSLVGPEEQYV. The DNA of the CDR3 is TGTGCCAGCAGCTTAGTTGGCCCGGAGGAGCAGTACGTC.

The V gene is TRBV7-9, the J gene TRBJ1-3; 7 bases fit TRBD1. V dropped 4 bases and J dropped 1; count of bases not matched to a gene: 4. Germline CDR1 and CDR2: SEHNR and FQNEAQ (reference sequence). The CDR3 contains 15 residues. The CDR3 loop is CASSSPDRSGNTIYF. The CDR3 coding sequence is TGTGCCAGCAGCTCCCCGGACAGGTCTGGAAACACCATATATTTT.

This clone was seen just once. V gene TRBV9 combines with J gene TRBJ1-3, with 9 positions matching TRBD1. CDR1 is SGDLS, CDR2 YYNGEE, per germline. The CDR3 is made up of 16 amino acids. Trimming removed 3 bases from V and 7 bases from J; junction bases left unmatched: 11. The CDR3 reads CASSATGTGTANTIYF. The CDR3 DNA reads as TGTGCCAGCAGCGCCACAGGGACAGGGACTGCCAACACCATATATTTT. The whole variable domain, filled in from reference TRBV9 and TRBJ1-3, reads DSGVTQTPKHLITATGQRVTLRCSPRSGDLSVYWYQQSLDQGLQFLIQYYNGEERAKGNILERFSAQQFPDLHSELNLSSLELGDSALYFCASSATGTGTANTIYFGEGSWLTVV.

The chain uses TRBV12-5 and TRBJ2-2, with D possibly matching TRBD2 (6 bases). There are 16 residues in the CDR3. Germline assignment: CDR1 LGHNT and CDR2 FRNRAP. The V gene lost 1 base and the J gene lost 5 bases, with 14 bases spanning the gap. The CDR3 sequence is CASGLGIGSGTGELFF. DNA for the CDR3: TGTGCTAGTGGTTTGGGTATCGGGAGCGGGACCGGGGAGCTGTTTTTT.

The chain is built from TRBV6-5 and TRBJ2-5, with D possibly matching TRBD2 (6 bases). The CDR3 has 13 amino acids. Germline CDR1 MNHEY, CDR2 SVGAGI. The V gene lost 7 bases and the J gene lost 3 bases, with 12 bases spanning the gap. The CDR3 DNA sequence: TGTGCCAGCAACCGATGGAGGGAAGAGACCCAGTACTTC. Its translation is CASNRWREETQYF.

The rearrangement uses TRBV7-9 and TRBJ2-2; D remains unclear. V gave up 7 bases and J gave up 2 bases, with 20 bases separating them. CDR3 length: 17 residues. Germline V gene lookup returns CDR1 SEHNR and CDR2 FQNEAQ (reference sequence). The CDR3 region is CASKVSPPAKNTGELFF. Here the CDR3 DNA reads TGTGCCAGCAAAGTCTCTCCTCCAGCGAAAAACACCGGGGAGCTGTTTTTT.

J is TRBJ2-5 and V is TRBV12-3 or TRBV12-4, with 8 bases aligning to TRBD1. Unmatched junction bases numbered 2, after V lost 5 bases and J lost 3 bases. The CDR3 contains 13 residues. The CDR3 sequence: CASSRTGKETQYF. Here the CDR3 DNA reads TGTGCCAGCAGTAGGACAGGGAAAGAGACCCAGTACTTC.

The CDR3 coding sequence is TGTGCCAGCAGCTTGACAGGGGGCAACTATGGCTACACCTTC. Amino acid sequence: CASSLTGGNYGYTF. The rearrangement links TRBV11-3 to TRBJ1-2; 10 bases match TRBD1. Per germline, CDR1 SGHNT and CDR2 YENEEA. Germline trimming cut 3 bases from V and 2 bases from J; bases unmatched to any gene: 0. The CDR3 loop spans 14 amino acids.

The chain couples TRBV19 to TRBJ1-5, with D perhaps matching TRBD1 (5 bases). V was pared by 3 bases and J by 3 bases, with 9 bases between. Germline V gene lookup returns CDR1 LNHDA and CDR2 SQIVND (reference sequence). The CDR3 totals 14 residues. The CDR3: CASSIRRDNQPQHF. The CDR3 region has the DNA TGTGCCAGTAGTATTCGCAGGGACAATCAGCCCCAGCATTTT.

This CDR3 is CASSDPGGSTYNEQFF. Written as DNA, the CDR3 is TGCGCCAGCAGTGACCCCGGCGGGAGTACCTACAATGAGCAGTTCTTC. The chain recombines TRBV10-2 with TRBJ2-1, with 7 bases fitting TRBD2. Unmatched junction bases numbered 7, after V lost 3 bases and J lost 2 bases. Germline CDR1 and CDR2: WSHSY and SAAADI. The CDR3 runs to 16 residues.

The V call is TRBV10-3, the J call TRBJ1-1, with D perhaps TRBD1 (5 bases). CDR1 and CDR2 from the germline V gene are ENHRY and SYGVKD. The CDR3 is 11 residues long. The V gene lost 5 bases and the J gene lost 5 bases, with 6 bases spanning the gap. This CDR3 is CAISQGTEAFF. For the CDR3, the DNA is TGTGCCATCAGTCAGGGAACTGAAGCTTTCTTT.

The chain combines TRBV25-1 with TRBJ1-6; D is unresolved. This CDR3 comprises 12 residues. V lost 1 base, J lost 14 bases, and 9 bases lay in between. Germline V gene lookup returns CDR1 MGHDK and CDR2 SYGVNS. CDR3 bases: TGTGCCAGCAGTGAATCTGCTGCGTCCCTCCACTTT. Its protein product is CASSESAASLHF.

This clone was seen just once. This chain uses TRBV5-1 with TRBJ2-5, with a weak D call TRBD1 (6 bases). V shed 4 bases and J shed 2 bases, with 15 bases lying between them. Looked up from germline, CDR1 is SGHRS and CDR2 is YFSETQ. This CDR3 contains 15 residues. CDR3 sequence: CASSRIGDTQETQYF. CDR3 in DNA: TGCGCCAGCAGCAGAATAGGGGACACTCAAGAGACCCAGTACTTC.

The V call is TRBV2, the J call TRBJ2-7; TRBD2 aligns across 14 bases. The CDR3 extends over 16 amino acids. Trimming removed 6 bases from V and 4 bases from J; junction bases left unmatched: 8. Germline CDR1 and CDR2: SNHLY and FYNNEI. This CDR3 reads CASSEIGTSGSYEQYV. The CDR3 DNA sequence: TGTGCCAGCAGCGAAATAGGGACTAGCGGGAGTTACGAGCAGTACGTC.

The chain carries TRBV19 and TRBJ2-1; 12 nucleotides match TRBD2. From germline, CDR1 is LNHDA and CDR2 SQIVND (reference sequence). With V trimmed by 3 bases and J by 9 bases, 3 bases remained unmatched. This CDR3 has 14 amino acids. CDR3 sequence (DNA): TGTGCCAGTAGTATTGAGACTAGCGGGAGTGAGCAGTTCTTC. This gives the protein CASSIETSGSEQFF.

This chain uses TRBV7-2 with TRBJ2-5; D is ambiguous. The CDR3 is made up of 13 amino acids. Germline CDR1 is SGHTA and CDR2 is FQGNSA. V dropped 5 bases and J dropped 2 bases, with 9 bases sitting between them. CDR3 nucleotide sequence: TGTGCCAGCAGCCGCTACGGGCAAGAGACCCAGTACTTC. Translation: CASSRYGQETQYF.

V gene TRBV24-1 combines with J gene TRBJ2-1; 8 bases are shared with TRBD2. Trimming took 9 bases from V and 3 from J; bases not matched to a gene: 15. This CDR3 contains 17 residues. The germline CDR1 and CDR2 sequences are KGHDR and SFDVKD. The CDR3 bases are TGTGCCACCGGCCGGGGACTAGTGGGGTACGACTACAATGAGCAGTTCTTC. Residues: CATGRGLVGYDYNEQFF.

The V and J genes are TRBV5-8 and TRBJ2-7; 8 bases fit TRBD2. CDR1 and CDR2 from the germline V gene are SGHTS and YDEGEE. V lost 4 bases and J lost 5; bases outside the gene matches: 23. The CDR3 length is 19 residues. The CDR3 spells CASSGGFGREALRGDEQYV. CDR3 DNA: TGTGCCAGCAGCGGCGGCTTTGGGCGGGAGGCTCTCCGCGGGGACGAGCAGTACGTC.

This chain connects TRBV5-1 to TRBJ2-1, with TRBD1 matching over 7 bases. The trim removed 2 bases at V and 8 bases at J, leaving 13 bases unmatched. This CDR3 is built from 16 residues. Germline loops: CDR1 SGHRS, CDR2 YFSETQ. The CDR3 DNA follows: TGCGCCAGCAGCTTAGGAGACAGGGTCATAGGGTATGAGCAGTTCTTC. This encodes CASSLGDRVIGYEQFF.